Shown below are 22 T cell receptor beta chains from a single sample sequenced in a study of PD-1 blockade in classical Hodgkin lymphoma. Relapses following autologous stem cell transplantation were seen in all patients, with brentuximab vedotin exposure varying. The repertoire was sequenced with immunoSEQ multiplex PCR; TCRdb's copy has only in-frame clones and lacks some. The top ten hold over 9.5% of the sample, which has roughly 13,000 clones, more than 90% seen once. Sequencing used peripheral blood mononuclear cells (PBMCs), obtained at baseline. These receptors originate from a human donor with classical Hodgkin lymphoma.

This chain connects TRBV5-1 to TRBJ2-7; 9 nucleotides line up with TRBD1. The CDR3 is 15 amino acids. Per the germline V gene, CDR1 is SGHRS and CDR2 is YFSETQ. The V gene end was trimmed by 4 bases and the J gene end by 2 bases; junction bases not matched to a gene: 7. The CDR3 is CASSITGQGTYEQYF. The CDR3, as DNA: TGCGCCAGCAGCATCACTGGACAGGGGACCTACGAGCAGTACTTC.

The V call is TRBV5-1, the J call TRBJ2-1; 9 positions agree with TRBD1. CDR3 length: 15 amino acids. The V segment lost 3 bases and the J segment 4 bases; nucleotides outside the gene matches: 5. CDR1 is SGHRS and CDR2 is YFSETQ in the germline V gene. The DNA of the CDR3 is TGCGCCAGCAGCTCTACAGGGGGCGCGTACAATGAGCAGTTCTTC. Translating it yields CASSSTGGAYNEQFF.

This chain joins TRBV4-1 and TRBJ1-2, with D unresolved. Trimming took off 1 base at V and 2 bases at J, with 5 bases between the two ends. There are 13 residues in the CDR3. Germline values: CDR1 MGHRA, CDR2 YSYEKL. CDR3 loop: CASSQGTNYGYTF. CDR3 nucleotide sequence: TGCGCCAGCAGCCAAGGGACGAACTATGGCTACACCTTC.

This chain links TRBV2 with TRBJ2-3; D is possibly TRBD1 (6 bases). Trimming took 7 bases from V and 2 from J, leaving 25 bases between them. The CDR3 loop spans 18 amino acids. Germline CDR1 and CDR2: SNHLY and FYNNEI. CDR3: CASTLNSGNRAPTDTQYF. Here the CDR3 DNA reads TGTGCCAGCACTCTCAACTCCGGGAACAGGGCGCCCACAGATACGCAGTATTTT.

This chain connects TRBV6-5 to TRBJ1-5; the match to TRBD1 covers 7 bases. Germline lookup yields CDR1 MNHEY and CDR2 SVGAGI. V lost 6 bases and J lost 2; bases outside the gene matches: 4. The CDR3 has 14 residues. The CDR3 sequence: CASSRGYGNQPQHF. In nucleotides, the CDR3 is TGTGCCAGCAGCAGGGGGTACGGCAATCAGCCCCAGCATTTT.

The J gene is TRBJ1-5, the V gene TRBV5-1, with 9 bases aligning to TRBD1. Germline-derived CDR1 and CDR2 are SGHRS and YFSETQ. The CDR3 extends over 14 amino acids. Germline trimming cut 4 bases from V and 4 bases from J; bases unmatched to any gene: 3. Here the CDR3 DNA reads TGCGCCAGCAGCATGGGACAGGGTAATCAGCCCCAGCATTTT. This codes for CASSMGQGNQPQHF.

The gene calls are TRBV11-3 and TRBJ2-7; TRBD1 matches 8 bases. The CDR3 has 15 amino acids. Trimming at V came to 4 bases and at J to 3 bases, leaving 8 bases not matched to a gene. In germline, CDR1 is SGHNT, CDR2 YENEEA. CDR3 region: CASSCLRTGNYEQYF. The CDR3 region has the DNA TGTGCCAGCAGCTGTCTGCGGACAGGGAACTACGAGCAGTACTTC.

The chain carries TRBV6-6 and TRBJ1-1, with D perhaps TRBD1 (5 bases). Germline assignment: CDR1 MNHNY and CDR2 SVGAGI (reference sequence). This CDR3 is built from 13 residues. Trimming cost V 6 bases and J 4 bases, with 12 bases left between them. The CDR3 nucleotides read TGTGCCAGCAGCCCTAAAAGGGGCACTGAAGCTTTCTTT. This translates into CASSPKRGTEAFF.

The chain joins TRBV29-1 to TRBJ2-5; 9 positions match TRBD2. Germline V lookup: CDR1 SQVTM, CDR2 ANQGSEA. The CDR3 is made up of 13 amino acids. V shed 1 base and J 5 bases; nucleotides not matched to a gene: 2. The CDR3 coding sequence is TGCAGCGTTGAAGGACTAGCGGAGGAGACCCAGTACTTC. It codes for CSVEGLAEETQYF.

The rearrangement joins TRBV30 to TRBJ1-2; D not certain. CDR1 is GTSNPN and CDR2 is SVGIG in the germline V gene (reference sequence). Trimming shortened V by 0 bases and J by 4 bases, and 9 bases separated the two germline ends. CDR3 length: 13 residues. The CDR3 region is CAWSVLPSYGYTF. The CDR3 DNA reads TGTGCCTGGAGTGTACTCCCCTCCTATGGCTACACCTTC.

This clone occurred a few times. The CDR3 region is CSAWDLGGQQYF. CDR3 sequence (DNA): TGCAGCGCCTGGGACCTCGGGGGGCAGCAGTACTTC. This sequence joins TRBV29-1 and TRBJ2-7; tentative D call: TRBD2 (7 bases). Deletions cut 7 bases from V and 8 bases from J, with 18 bases between. Germline V gene sequence: CDR1 SQVTM, CDR2 ANQGSEA. This CDR3 has 12 amino acids.

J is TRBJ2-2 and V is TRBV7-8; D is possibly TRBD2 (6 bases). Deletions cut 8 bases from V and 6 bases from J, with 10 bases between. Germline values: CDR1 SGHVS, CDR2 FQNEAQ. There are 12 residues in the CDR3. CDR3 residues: CASRGAAGELFF. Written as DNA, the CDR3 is TGTGCCAGCCGCGGGGCAGCCGGGGAGCTGTTTTTT.

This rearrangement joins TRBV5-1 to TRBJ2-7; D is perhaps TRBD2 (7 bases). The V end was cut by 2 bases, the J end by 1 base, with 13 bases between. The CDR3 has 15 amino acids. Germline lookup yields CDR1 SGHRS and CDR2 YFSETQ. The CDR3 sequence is CASSLGGGESYEQYF. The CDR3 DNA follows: TGCGCCAGCAGCTTAGGGGGAGGGGAGTCCTACGAGCAGTACTTC. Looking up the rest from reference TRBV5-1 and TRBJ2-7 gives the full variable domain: KAGVTQTPRYLIKTRGQQVTLSCSPISGHRSVSWYQQTPGQGLQFLFEYFSETQRNKGNFPGRFSGRQFSNSRSEMNVSTLELGDSALYLCASSLGGGESYEQYFGPGTRLTVT.

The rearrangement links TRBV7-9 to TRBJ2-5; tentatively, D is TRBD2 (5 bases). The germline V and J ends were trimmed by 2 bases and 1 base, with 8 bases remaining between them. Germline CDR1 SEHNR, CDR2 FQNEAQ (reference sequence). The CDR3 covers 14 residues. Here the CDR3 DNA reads TGTGCCAGCAGCTTAACGGCGGGCCAAGAGACCCAGTACTTC. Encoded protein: CASSLTAGQETQYF.

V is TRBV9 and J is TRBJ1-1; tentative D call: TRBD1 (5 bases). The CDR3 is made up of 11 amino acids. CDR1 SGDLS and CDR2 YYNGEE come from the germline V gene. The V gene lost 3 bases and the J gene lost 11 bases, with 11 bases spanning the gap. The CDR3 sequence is CASSGGRDAFF. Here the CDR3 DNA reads TGTGCCAGCAGCGGGGGGAGGGACGCTTTCTTT.

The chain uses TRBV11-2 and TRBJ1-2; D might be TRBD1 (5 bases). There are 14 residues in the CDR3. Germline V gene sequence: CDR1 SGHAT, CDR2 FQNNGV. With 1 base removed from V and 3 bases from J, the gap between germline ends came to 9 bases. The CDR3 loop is CASSLGRDHYGYTF. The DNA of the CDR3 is TGTGCCAGCAGCTTAGGAAGGGACCACTATGGCTACACCTTC.

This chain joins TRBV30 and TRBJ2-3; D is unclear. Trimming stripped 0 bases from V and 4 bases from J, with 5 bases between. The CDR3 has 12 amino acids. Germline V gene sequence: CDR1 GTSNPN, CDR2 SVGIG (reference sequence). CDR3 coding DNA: TGTGCCTGGAGTGTTTCCTCAGATACGCAGTATTTT. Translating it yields CAWSVSSDTQYF.

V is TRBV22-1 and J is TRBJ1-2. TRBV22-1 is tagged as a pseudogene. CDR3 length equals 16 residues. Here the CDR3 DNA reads TGTCCTGGGAGCGATCTTAGAGCGAGAAAGACCTATGGCTACACCTTC. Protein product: CPGSDLRARKTYGYTF.

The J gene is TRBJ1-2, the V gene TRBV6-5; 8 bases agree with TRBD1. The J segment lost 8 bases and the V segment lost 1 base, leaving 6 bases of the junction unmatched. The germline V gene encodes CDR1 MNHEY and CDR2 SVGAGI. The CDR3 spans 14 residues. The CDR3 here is CASSYFQGARGYTF. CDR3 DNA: TGTGCCAGCAGTTACTTCCAGGGGGCGAGAGGCTACACCTTC.

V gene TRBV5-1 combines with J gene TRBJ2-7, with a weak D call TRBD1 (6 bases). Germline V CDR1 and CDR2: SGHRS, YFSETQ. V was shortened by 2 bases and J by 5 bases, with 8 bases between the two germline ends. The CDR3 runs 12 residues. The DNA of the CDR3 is TGCGCCAGCAGCTTACAGGGTAACGAGCAGTACTTC. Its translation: CASSLQGNEQYF. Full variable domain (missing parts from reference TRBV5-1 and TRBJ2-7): KAGVTQTPRYLIKTRGQQVTLSCSPISGHRSVSWYQQTPGQGLQFLFEYFSETQRNKGNFPGRFSGRQFSNSRSEMNVSTLELGDSALYLCASSLQGNEQYFGPGTRLTVT.

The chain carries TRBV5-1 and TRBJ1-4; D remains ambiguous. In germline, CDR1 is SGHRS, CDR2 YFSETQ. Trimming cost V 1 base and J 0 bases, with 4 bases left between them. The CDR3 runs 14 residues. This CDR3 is CASSLRATNEKLFF. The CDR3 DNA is TGCGCCAGCAGCTTGCGGGCAACTAATGAAAAACTGTTTTTT. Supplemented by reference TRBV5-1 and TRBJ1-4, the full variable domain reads KAGVTQTPRYLIKTRGQQVTLSCSPISGHRSVSWYQQTPGQGLQFLFEYFSETQRNKGNFPGRFSGRQFSNSRSEMNVSTLELGDSALYLCASSLRATNEKLFFGSGTQLSVL.

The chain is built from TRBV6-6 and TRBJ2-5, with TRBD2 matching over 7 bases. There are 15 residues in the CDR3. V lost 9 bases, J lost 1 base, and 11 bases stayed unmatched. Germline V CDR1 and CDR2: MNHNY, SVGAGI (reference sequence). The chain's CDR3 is CASRPSGGTQETQYF. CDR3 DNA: TGTGCCAGTAGACCCTCGGGGGGAACCCAAGAGACCCAGTACTTC.